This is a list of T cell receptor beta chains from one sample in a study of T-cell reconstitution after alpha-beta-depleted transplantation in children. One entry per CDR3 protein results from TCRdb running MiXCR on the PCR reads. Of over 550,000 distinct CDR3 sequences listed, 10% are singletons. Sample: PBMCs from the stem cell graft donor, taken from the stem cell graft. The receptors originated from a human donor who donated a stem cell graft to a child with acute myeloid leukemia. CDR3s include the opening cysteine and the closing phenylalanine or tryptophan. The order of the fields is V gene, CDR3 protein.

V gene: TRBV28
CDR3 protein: CASNPTGDGVEQYF

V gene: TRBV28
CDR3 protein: CASSSPGSRNTIYF

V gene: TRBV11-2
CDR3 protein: CASSLDGWTELPHNQPQHF

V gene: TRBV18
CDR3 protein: CASSQTKGGSPLHF

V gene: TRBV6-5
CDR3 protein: CASSPDRGAEAFF

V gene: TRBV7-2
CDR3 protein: CASSLAGGAAYEQYF

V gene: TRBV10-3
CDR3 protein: CAIGGTRHEQFF

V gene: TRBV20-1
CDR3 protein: CSASPDRDRGYTF

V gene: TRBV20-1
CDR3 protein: CSATGDTDTQYF

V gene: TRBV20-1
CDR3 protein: CSAGAGTGEDTQYF

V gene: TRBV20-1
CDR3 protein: CSVPGAISYEQYF

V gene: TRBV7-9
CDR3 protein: CASSPPPSYEQYF

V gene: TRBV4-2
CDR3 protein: CASSQEGGRTDTQYF

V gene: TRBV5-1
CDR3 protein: CASSWGAGGPTDTQYF

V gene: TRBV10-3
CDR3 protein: CAIKVEREYNEQFF

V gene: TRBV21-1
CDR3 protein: CASTSRRATQYF

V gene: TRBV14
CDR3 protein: CASSPGGTSFEQFF

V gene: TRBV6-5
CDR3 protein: CASSYDGSSNSPLHF

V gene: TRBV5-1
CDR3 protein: CASRQLSSYNSPLHF

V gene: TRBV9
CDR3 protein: CASSPPDRNYGYTF

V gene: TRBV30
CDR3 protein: CAWSHGYNEQFF

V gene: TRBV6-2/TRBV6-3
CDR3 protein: CASSYANYGYTF

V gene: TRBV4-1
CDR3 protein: CASSQLTGPYGYTF

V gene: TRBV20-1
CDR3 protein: CSASSLTGGELFF

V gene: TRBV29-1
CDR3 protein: CSLTRDREGEQYF

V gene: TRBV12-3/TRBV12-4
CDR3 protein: CASRPNQGNNSPLHF

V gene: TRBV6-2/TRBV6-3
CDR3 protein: CASKPRGNSGTNEKLFF

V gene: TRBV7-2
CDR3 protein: CASSPLRETQYF

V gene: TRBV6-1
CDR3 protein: CASSPAARGAYTEAFF

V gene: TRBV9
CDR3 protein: CASSVGGSGYTDTQYF

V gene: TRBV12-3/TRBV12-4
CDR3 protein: CASSTGQGWTDTQYF

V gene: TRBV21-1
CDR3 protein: CASSKVAKYNEQFF

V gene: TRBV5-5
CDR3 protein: CASSFPGREHYGYTF

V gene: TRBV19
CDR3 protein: CASRSFGQSNQPQHF

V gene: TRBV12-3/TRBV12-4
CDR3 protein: CASSSPGLAGELEQYF

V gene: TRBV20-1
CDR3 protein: CGARDQAGVGEQYF

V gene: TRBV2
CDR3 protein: CASSREGPEKLFF

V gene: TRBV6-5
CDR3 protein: CASSYLGKNTEAFF

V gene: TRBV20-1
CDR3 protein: CCASVLGQGSGNTIYF

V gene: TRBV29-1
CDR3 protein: CSVRLAGVTGELFF

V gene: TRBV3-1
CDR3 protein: CASSLGQGSDTQYF

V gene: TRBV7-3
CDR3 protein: CASSLSSGPRDTQYF

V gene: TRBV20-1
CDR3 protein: CSASGQGETQYF

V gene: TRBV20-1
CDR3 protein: CSVIGTGGPNEQFF

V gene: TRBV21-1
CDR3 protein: CASSTSGSLSLNYEQYF